Listed here are 3 T cell receptor beta chains from one sample, sequenced in a study of blood T cells in healthy people across ages. A second PCR, run for about 6 to 11 cycles, used a sample-barcoded 5' primer plus a J-beta primer mix. TCRdb passed the 5' RACE reads through MiXCR, listing each CDR3 protein once. The sample lists around 1,000,000 distinct CDR3 sequences; approximately 26% were seen once. The same specimen was also included in a second study, on T cells of mothers and their children.

The sample consisted of blood. The source is a girl aged 2 to 9 in good health.

The chain links TRBV20-1 to TRBJ2-5; D perhaps matches TRBD1 (6 bases). The germline CDR1 and CDR2 sequences are DFQATT and SNEGSKA (reference sequence). This CDR3 is 17 amino acids long. V was pared by 0 bases and J by 1 base, with 18 bases between. The CDR3 nucleotides read TGCAGTGCTAGAGATCCATCAGGGGACCGTTCCCAAGAGACCCAGTACTTC. Amino acid sequence: CSARDPSGDRSQETQYF.

This clonotype was counted only a few times. The chain employs TRBV6-5 and TRBJ1-2; 8 positions agree with TRBD1. The ends lost 3 bases at V and 1 base at J; junction bases unmatched: 4. This CDR3 contains 15 residues. Germline CDR1 reads MNHEY; CDR2 reads SVGAGI. CDR3 in DNA: TGTGCCAGCAGTTATGCGGGACAGGTTAACTATGGCTACACCTTC. It yields the protein CASSYAGQVNYGYTF.

The V and J genes are TRBV20-1 and TRBJ2-1; no reliable D call. The CDR3 has 17 residues. Trimming removed 5 bases from V and 1 base from J, with 21 bases in between. CDR1 and CDR2 (germline): DFQATT, SNEGSKA (reference sequence). CDR3 residues: CSAPPHRGVSSYNEQFF. In nucleotides, the CDR3 is TGCAGTGCTCCCCCTCATCGTGGGGTTTCGTCCTACAATGAGCAGTTCTTC.